This T cell receptor beta chain was profiled in a study of Graves' ophthalmopathy and Graves' hyperthyroidism. Amplification from RNA transcripts yielded the TCR beta CDR3 regions. HTBI primers were used in a first-round RT-PCR, which preceded a second-round multiplex PCR. Via MiXCR, TCRdb re-called the multiplex PCR reads, giving one row per CDR3 protein. The data contain nearly 400,000 distinct CDR3 sequences, approximately 20% of them singletons. Moderate-to-severe activity, CAS ≥3, NOSPECS ≥4 and duration under 3 months were recorded for donors with ophthalmopathy. Diagnoses were established from clinical symptoms, serum thyroxine, TRAb, thyroid ultrasound and orbital computed tomography. CDR1 is MNHEY and CDR2 is SVGEGT in the germline V gene. The germline V and J ends were trimmed by 9 bases and 0 bases, with 9 bases remaining between them. This CDR3 comprises 13 residues.

The chain links TRBV6-2 or TRBV6-3 to TRBJ1-5; D gene uncertain. Sequenced sample: peripheral blood. The origin of this receptor is a woman younger than 30 with Graves' ophthalmopathy. The CDR3 is CASGMLSNQPQHF. The CDR3 DNA follows: TGTGCCAGTGGGATGCTTAGCAATCAGCCCCAGCATTTT.